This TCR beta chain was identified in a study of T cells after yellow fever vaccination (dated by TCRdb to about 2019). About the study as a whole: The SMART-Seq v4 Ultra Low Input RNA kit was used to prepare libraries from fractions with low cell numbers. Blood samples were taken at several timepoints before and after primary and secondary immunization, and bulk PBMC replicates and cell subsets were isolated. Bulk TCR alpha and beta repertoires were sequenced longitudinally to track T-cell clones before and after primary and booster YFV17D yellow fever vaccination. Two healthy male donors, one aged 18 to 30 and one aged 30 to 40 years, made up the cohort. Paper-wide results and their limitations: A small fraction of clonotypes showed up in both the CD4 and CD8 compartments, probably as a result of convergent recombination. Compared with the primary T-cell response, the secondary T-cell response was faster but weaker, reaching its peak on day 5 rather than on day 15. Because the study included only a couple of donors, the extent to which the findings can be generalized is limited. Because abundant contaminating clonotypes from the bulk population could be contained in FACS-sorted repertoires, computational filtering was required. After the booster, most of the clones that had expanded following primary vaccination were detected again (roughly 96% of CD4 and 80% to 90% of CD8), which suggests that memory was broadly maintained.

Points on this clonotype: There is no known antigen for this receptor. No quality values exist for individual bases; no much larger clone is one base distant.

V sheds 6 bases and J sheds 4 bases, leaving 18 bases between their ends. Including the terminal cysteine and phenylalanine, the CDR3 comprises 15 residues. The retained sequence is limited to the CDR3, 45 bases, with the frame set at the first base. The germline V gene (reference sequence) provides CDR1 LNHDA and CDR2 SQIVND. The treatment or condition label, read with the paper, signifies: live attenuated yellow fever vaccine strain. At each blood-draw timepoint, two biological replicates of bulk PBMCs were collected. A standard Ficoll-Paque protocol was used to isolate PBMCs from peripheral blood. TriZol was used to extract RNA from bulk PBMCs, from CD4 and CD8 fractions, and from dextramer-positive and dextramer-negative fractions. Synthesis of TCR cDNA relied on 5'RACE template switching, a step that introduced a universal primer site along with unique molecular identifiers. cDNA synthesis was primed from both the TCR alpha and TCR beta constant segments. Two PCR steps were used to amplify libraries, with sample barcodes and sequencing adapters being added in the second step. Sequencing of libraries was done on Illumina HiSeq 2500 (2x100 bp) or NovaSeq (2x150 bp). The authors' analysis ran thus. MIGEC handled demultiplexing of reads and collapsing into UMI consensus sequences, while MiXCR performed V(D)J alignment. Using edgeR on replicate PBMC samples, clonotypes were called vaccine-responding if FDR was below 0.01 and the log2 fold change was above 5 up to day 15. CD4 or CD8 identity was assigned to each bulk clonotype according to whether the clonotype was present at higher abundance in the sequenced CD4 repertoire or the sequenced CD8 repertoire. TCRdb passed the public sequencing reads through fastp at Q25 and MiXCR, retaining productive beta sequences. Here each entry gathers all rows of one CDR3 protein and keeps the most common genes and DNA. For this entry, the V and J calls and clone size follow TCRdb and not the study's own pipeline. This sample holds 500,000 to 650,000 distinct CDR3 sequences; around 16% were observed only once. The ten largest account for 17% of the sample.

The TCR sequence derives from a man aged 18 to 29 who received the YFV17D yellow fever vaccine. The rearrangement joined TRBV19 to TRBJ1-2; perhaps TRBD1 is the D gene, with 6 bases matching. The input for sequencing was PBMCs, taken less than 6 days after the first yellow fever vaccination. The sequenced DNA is TGTGCCAGTAGACTAGGACAGCGGTTGGGCTATGGCTACACCTTC. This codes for CASRLGQRLGYGYTF.